The source of this T cell receptor (beta chain) is a study of human T cells and chemical hapten exposure. Overall study findings and caveats: Significantly more large CDR3 similarity clusters arose among expanded TCRs than among controls. Patch test score was positively correlated with the counts of TCRs that had expanded at PT1.

Indicated time point: patch test 1, 2 weeks after DPC sensitization. Regarding treatment: therapeutic diphenylcyclopropenone sensitization with weekly scalp DPC. Points on this clonotype: No antigen is known for it.

In TCRdb, the RACE reads were re-called with MiXCR into one record per CDR3 protein. The sample holds approximately 350,000 distinct CDR3 sequences, about 7% seen once. The CDR3 runs 13 residues. Trimming took off 3 bases at V and 5 bases at J, with 13 bases between the two ends. Looked up from germline, CDR1 is DFQATT and CDR2 is SNEGSKA (reference sequence). The chain joins TRBV20-1 to TRBJ1-1, with D perhaps matching TRBD1 (6 bases). The receptor was isolated from a woman aged 18-29 years with alopecia areata. Some clones in this sample may be carry-over from other donors' samples. The sequencing here drew on whole blood, taken in connection with sensitization to the hapten diphenylcyclopropenone (DPC). The CDR3 loop is CSASQGRGTEAFF. CDR3 DNA sequence: TGCAGTGCTAGTCAGGGGCGAGGGACTGAAGCTTTCTTT.